The present entry profiles one T cell receptor (beta chain) with its context. This entry is derived from a study of blood T cell repertoires in COVID-19. The CDR3 extends over 13 amino acids. The germline V gene has CDR1 ENHRY and CDR2 SYGVKD. Trimming took 7 bases from V and 1 from J, leaving 10 bases between them. Using immunoSEQ multiplex PCR, the repertoire was profiled, and TCRdb retains in-frame clones only, with some absent. The sample lists about 160,000 clones, approximately 86% occurring once. The sequence came from a woman aged 55 to 70 who had recovered from COVID-19. The sequencing sample was made of peripheral blood. V and J are TRBV10-3 and TRBJ1-1; D call uncertain. The CDR3 is CAIKVEENTEAFF. The CDR3 DNA reads as TGTGCCATCAAAGTTGAGGAGAACACTGAAGCTTTCTTT.